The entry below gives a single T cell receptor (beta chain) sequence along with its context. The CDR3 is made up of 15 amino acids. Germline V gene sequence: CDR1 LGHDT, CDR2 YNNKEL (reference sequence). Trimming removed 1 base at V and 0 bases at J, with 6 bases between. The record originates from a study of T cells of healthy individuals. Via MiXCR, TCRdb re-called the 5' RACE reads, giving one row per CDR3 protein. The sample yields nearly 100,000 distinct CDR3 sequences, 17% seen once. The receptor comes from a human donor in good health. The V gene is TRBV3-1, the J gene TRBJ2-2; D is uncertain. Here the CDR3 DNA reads TGTGCCAGCAGCCAAGGGCGGACGAACACCGGGGAGCTGTTTTTT. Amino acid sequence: CASSQGRTNTGELFF. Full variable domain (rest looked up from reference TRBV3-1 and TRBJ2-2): DTAVSQTPKYLVTQMGNDKSIKCEQNLGHDTMYWYKQDSKKFLKIMFSYNNKELIINETVPNRFSPKSPDKAHLNLHINSLELGDSAVYFCASSQGRTNTGELFFGEGSRLTVL.